The 14 T cell receptor beta chains reported below all come from one sample, sequenced in a study of CD8+ T cells in alopecia areata. The treatment: oral pan-JAK inhibitor, 5-10 mg twice daily. Extracted from the samples, RNA was reverse transcribed into cDNA to serve as the sequencing template. TCRdb keeps only in-frame clones here, not all; method: immunoSEQ multiplex PCR. The table lists 50,000 to 65,000 clones, roughly 46% of them singletons. The sample in question was CD8+ T cells sorted from blood, obtained at roughly week 36, from a patient treated with tofacitinib. These receptors were obtained from a human donor with alopecia areata.

The genes are TRBV6-5 and TRBJ1-1; 7 bases fit TRBD1. Trimming cost V 5 bases and J 4 bases; bases outside gene matches: 7. The germline gives CDR1 MNHEY, CDR2 SVGAGI. The CDR3 consists of 14 residues. The CDR3 is CASSPDRVITEAFF. CDR3 DNA: TGTGCCAGCAGTCCAGACAGGGTTATCACTGAAGCTTTCTTT.

This clone was picked up a small number of times. This sequence joins TRBV10-3 and TRBJ2-7; possible D gene TRBD1, 5 bases. Deletions cut 10 bases from V and 1 base from J, with 8 bases between. Germline V lookup: CDR1 ENHRY, CDR2 SYGVKD. The CDR3 covers 11 residues. DNA of the CDR3: TGTGCCAGCCAGGGATCCTACGAGCAGTACTTC. It is translated as CASQGSYEQYF.

The gene calls are TRBV27 and TRBJ2-7; 8 nucleotides line up with TRBD1. The CDR3 totals 15 residues. Losses at the gene ends were 5 bases for V and 5 bases for J; bases not matched to a gene: 11. CDR1 is MNHEY and CDR2 is SMNVEV in the germline V gene (reference sequence). Written as DNA, the CDR3 is TGTGCCAGCAGTATCCGACAGGGGCTAGGGGACGAGCAGTACTTC. Translation gives CASSIRQGLGDEQYF.

The chain recombines TRBV4-1 with TRBJ2-1; D is undetermined. Between the trimmed V and J ends, which lost 3 bases and 3 bases, there was a span of 3 bases. Germline V gene data show CDR1 as MGHRA and CDR2 as YSYEKL. This CDR3 has 12 residues. CDR3 amino acids: CASSHHYNEQFF. DNA of the CDR3: TGCGCCAGCAGCCACCACTACAATGAGCAGTTCTTC.

The rearrangement links TRBV19 to TRBJ1-1; tentative D call: TRBD1 (6 bases). The CDR3 length is 12 residues. Germline-derived CDR1 and CDR2 are LNHDA and SQIVND (reference sequence). Trimming cost V 3 bases and J 8 bases, with 10 bases left between them. For the CDR3, the DNA is TGTGCCAGTAGTATTGGGGGCCTGGAAGCTTTCTTT. Protein: CASSIGGLEAFF.

The chain employs TRBV29-1 and TRBJ1-1; tentative D call: TRBD1 (6 bases). This CDR3 spans 11 amino acids. Per the germline V gene, CDR1 is SQVTM and CDR2 is ANQGSEA. Trimming cost V 6 bases and J 5 bases, with 10 bases left between them. The CDR3 loop reads CSVRGGTEAFF. CDR3 coding DNA: TGCAGCGTCAGGGGAGGGACTGAAGCTTTCTTT.

This clone was observed a single time. CDR3 region: CASSLYGGGNYEQYF. The CDR3 region has the DNA TGTGCCAGCAGCTTGTATGGCGGGGGGAACTACGAGCAGTACTTC. The rearrangement uses TRBV7-9 and TRBJ2-7; 8 bases are a match to TRBD2. The CDR3 runs to 15 residues. Germline assignment: CDR1 SEHNR and CDR2 FQNEAQ (reference sequence). V gave up 3 bases and J gave up 3 bases; unmatched junction bases: 7.

The table lists this clone with a few counts. V is TRBV5-1 and J is TRBJ2-1, with 14 bases that match TRBD2. Germline-derived CDR1 and CDR2 are SGHRS and YFSETQ. The CDR3 consists of 16 residues. J gave up 9 bases and V 3 bases, and 8 bases lay outside the gene matches. The CDR3 nucleotides are TGCGCCAGCAGCTGGGGACTAGCGGGAGCTTCGGGTGAGCAGTTCTTC. It encodes CASSWGLAGASGEQFF.

In this sample, this clone turned up a few times. The chain recombines TRBV4-1 with TRBJ1-5, with a weak D call TRBD1 (5 bases). V was clipped by 1 base and J by 4 bases, with 11 bases between them. The germline V gene has CDR1 MGHRA and CDR2 YSYEKL. This CDR3 is built from 15 residues. In DNA, the CDR3 is TGCGCCAGCAGCCAAGTGCGGGGACCTAATCAGCCCCAGCATTTT. It translates to CASSQVRGPNQPQHF.

This clone came up a few times. As DNA, the CDR3 is TGTGCCAGCAGCTCTGGACTAGCGGGAGTCGAGCAGTACTTC. The encoded protein is CASSSGLAGVEQYF. V is TRBV7-9 and J is TRBJ2-7, with TRBD2 matching 13 bases. Germline V gene lookup returns CDR1 SEHNR and CDR2 FQNEAQ (reference sequence). The V and J ends lost 4 bases and 6 bases, in that order; junction bases with no gene match: 3. The CDR3 runs 14 residues.

In its sample, this clone was seen a few times. The chain recombines TRBV29-1 with TRBJ2-7, with 9 bases matching TRBD1. CDR1 is SQVTM and CDR2 is ANQGSEA in the germline V gene. This CDR3 contains 12 residues. Unmatched junction bases numbered 6, after V lost 5 bases and J lost 7 bases. The CDR3 sequence is CSVLQGAGEQYF. The CDR3 bases are TGCAGCGTTCTACAGGGGGCGGGGGAGCAGTACTTC.

J is TRBJ2-7 and V is TRBV25-1, with D unresolved. Germline V gives CDR1 MGHDK, CDR2 SYGVNS. This CDR3 has 15 amino acids. The V end was cut by 6 bases, the J end by 2 bases, with 17 bases between. In DNA, the CDR3 is TGTGCCAGCAGCCTGAACACACTTGGGGCCTACGAGCAGTACTTC. Its protein product is CASSLNTLGAYEQYF.

In its sample, this clone was seen a few times. CDR3 protein: CASSNSPGAEQYF. The CDR3 DNA reads as TGTGCCAGCAGCAACAGCCCAGGGGCCGAGCAGTACTTC. The chain has TRBV16 and TRBJ2-7; tentative D call: TRBD1 (6 bases). This CDR3 is built from 13 residues. Trimming shortened V by 5 bases and J by 6 bases, and 14 bases separated the two germline ends. Germline-derived CDR1 and CDR2 are KGHSY and FQNENV.

The chain is built from TRBV29-1 and TRBJ2-7, with D perhaps matching TRBD2 (5 bases). The CDR3 contains 15 residues. V gave up 4 bases and J gave up 0 bases, with 16 bases separating them. CDR1 and CDR2 (germline): SQVTM, ANQGSEA. The CDR3 is CSVVSRGRDSYEQYF. The CDR3 DNA sequence: TGCAGCGTTGTGAGCCGGGGAAGGGACTCCTACGAGCAGTACTTC.